These T cell receptor beta chains were read from a single sample in a study of T cells in Graves' hyperthyroidism and ophthalmopathy. TCRdb re-called the multiplex PCR reads with MiXCR, one entry per CDR3 protein. The repertoire holds a few hundred thousand distinct CDR3 sequences, roughly 50% seen once, with roughly 19% in the top ten. Material for sequencing was peripheral blood or thyroid tissue (not recorded which). All receptors derive from an adult woman with Graves' disease, either hyperthyroidism or ophthalmopathy (not recorded which). Both conserved end residues are part of each CDR3.

TRBV20-1,TRBJ1-5,CSARGDREDQPQHF
TRBV5-1,TRBJ2-5,CASSFWAGKQETQYF
TRBV11-2,TRBJ1-4,CASRQLGTGDEKLFF
TRBV20-1,TRBJ1-5,CSARAPGAQHF
TRBV7-9,TRBJ2-3,CASSGGTGKGDTQYF
TRBV12-3/TRBV12-4,TRBJ1-5,CASRPGGSWQPQHF
TRBV13,TRBJ2-7,CASSDYSYEQYF
TRBV20-1,TRBJ2-7,CSAKFDSFYEQYF
TRBV7-8,TRBJ2-2,CASSLGRGREGLTGELFF
TRBV20-1,TRBJ2-5,CSANLAETQYF
TRBV6-1,TRBJ2-2,CASSEAPGMGTGELFF
TRBV5-1,TRBJ1-1,CASSFSTGAHTEAFF
TRBV29-1,TRBJ2-7,CSALYRGTSYEQYF
TRBV9,TRBJ2-5,CASSDDGGAGETQYF
TRBV7-9,TRBJ2-5,CASSVGGSGPETQYF
TRBV12-3/TRBV12-4,TRBJ1-2,CASSYGAFNYGYTF
TRBV20-1,TRBJ2-2,CSAGGQGSTGELFF
TRBV5-1,TRBJ2-7,CASSLVGGPAYEQYF
TRBV6-6,TRBJ2-7,CASSLGTGSTYEQYF
TRBV20-1,TRBJ2-7,CSASTGRFLYEQYF
TRBV2,TRBJ2-5,CASSGDRGHETQYF
TRBV5-1,TRBJ1-5,CASGREGLDEHF
TRBV6-1,TRBJ1-6,CASSEWGQLNSPLHF
TRBV7-9,TRBJ2-7,CASSLPRQGVTYEQYF
TRBV12-3/TRBV12-4,TRBJ1-5,CASSFARDQPQHF
TRBV29-1,TRBJ2-2,CSSERTFANTGELFF
TRBV19,TRBJ1-4,CASTADRVREKLFF
TRBV29-1,TRBJ2-7,CSVGGTGTFEQYF
TRBV12-3/TRBV12-4,TRBJ2-7,CASSYEGGGNVKLHEQYF
TRBV19,TRBJ1-1,CASSMRETVDTEAFF
TRBV29-1,TRBJ2-6,CSVDGTGGNVLTF